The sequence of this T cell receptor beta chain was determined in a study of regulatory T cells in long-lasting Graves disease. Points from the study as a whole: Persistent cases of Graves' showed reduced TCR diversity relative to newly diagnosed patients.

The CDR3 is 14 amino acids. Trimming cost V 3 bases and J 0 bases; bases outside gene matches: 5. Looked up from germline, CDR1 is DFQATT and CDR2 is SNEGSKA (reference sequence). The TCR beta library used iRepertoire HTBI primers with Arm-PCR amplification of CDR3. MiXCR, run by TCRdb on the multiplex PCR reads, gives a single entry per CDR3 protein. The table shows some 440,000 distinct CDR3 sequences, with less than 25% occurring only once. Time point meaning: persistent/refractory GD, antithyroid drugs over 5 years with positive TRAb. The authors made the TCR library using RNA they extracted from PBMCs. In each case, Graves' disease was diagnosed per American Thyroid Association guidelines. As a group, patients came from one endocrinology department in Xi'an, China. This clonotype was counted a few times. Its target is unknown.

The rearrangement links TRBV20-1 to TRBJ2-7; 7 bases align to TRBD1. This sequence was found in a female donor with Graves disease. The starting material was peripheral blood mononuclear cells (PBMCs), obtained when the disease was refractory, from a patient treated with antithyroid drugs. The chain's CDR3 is CSASTGDSSYEQYF. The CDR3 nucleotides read TGCAGTGCTAGTACAGGGGATAGCTCCTACGAGCAGTACTTC.